The 6 T cell receptor beta chains below all came from one sample that was sequenced in a study of T cells in tumors after PD-1 blockade (dated by TCRdb to about 2019). Receptor libraries were prepared by the immunoSEQ multiplex PCR assay. Not all clones reach the TCRdb copy of this immuneACCESS table, which keeps in-frame sequences only. Checked studies attribute under half of the gap to unresolved V genes and leave the rest unexplained. The sample data list 45,000 or so clones, and under 85% of these were observed just once. Around 8.7% of the sample rests with the top ten. Sequenced material: PBMCs, taken before anti-PD-1 therapy. These receptors all stem from a human donor with advanced basal cell or squamous cell carcinoma (not recorded which).

V is TRBV2 and J is TRBJ2-3; D not certain. Germline CDR1 reads SNHLY; CDR2 reads FYNNEI. This CDR3 comprises 15 residues. V was trimmed by 3 bases and J by 0 bases, leaving 10 bases between them. The CDR3 bases are TGTGCCAGCAGTGAGATGCAGGTCAGCACAGATACGCAGTATTTT. Its protein product is CASSEMQVSTDTQYF.

This clone was seen only a few times. The J gene is TRBJ2-7, the V gene TRBV7-9; possibly TRBD1 or TRBD2 for D (5 bases each). The CDR3 runs 14 residues. V lost 2 bases to trimming and J lost 3 bases, with 11 bases between them. The germline gives CDR1 SEHNR, CDR2 FQNEAQ (reference sequence). Here the CDR3 DNA reads TGTGCCAGCAGCTTAAGGGACGGCTTCTACGAGCAGTACTTC. Translating it yields CASSLRDGFYEQYF.

This clone was picked up one time. V gene TRBV19 combines with J gene TRBJ1-2; D is unresolved. Deletions cut 2 bases from V and 8 bases from J, with 9 bases between. The CDR3 spans 12 residues. Germline V gene data show CDR1 as LNHDA and CDR2 as SQIVND (reference sequence). The CDR3 region is CASSIQAGGYTF. In DNA, the CDR3 is TGTGCCAGTAGTATACAGGCGGGGGGCTACACCTTC.

The chain couples TRBV6-5 to TRBJ1-1; D is undetermined. This CDR3 comprises 12 residues. Trimming removed 8 bases at V and 5 bases at J, with 12 bases between. Germline lookup yields CDR1 MNHEY and CDR2 SVGAGI. The CDR3 sequence: CASHTGLTEAFF. For the CDR3, the DNA is TGTGCCAGCCACACGGGCTTAACTGAAGCTTTCTTT.

V usage is TRBV10-2 and J usage is TRBJ2-5; TRBD1 matches 9 bases. The CDR3 is made up of 14 amino acids. CDR1 WSHSY and CDR2 SAAADI come from the germline V gene. Unmatched junction bases numbered 3, after V lost 6 bases and J lost 1 base. CDR3 DNA: TGCGCCAGCAGGACAGGGGGTTTCCAAGAGACCCAGTACTTC. It yields the protein CASRTGGFQETQYF.

V and J are TRBV10-3 and TRBJ1-2; TRBD1 aligns across 10 bases. Per the germline V gene, CDR1 is ENHRY and CDR2 is SYGVKD. With 0 bases clipped from V and 4 bases from J, the junction kept 5 bases outside the gene matches. This CDR3 region has 16 residues. CDR3 protein: CAISESGTGEGYGYTF. The CDR3 DNA reads TGTGCCATCAGTGAGTCGGGGACAGGGGAAGGCTATGGCTACACCTTC.